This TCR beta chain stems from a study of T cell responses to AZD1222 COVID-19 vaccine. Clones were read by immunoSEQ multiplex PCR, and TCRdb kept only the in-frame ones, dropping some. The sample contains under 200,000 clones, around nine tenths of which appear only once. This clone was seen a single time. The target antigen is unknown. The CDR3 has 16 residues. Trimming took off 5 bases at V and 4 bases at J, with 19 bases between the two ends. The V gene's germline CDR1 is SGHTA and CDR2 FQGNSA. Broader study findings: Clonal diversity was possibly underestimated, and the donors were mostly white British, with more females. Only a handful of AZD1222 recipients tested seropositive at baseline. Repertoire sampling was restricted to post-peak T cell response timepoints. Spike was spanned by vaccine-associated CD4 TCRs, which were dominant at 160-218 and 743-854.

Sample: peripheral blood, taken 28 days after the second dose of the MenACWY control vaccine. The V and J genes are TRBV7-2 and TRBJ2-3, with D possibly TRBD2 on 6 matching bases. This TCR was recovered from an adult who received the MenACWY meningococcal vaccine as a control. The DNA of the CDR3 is TGTGCCAGCAGCCCTTGGGCGGGGCTAGCGTCAGATACGCAGTATTTT. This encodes CASSPWAGLASDTQYF.